The 29 T cell receptor beta chains presented below share a single source sample, sequenced in a study of T cell responses to AZD1222 COVID-19 vaccine. The data were produced by immunoSEQ multiplex PCR, yet TCRdb's version contains in-frame clones alone and is incomplete. Here the sample spans just under 90,000 clones, approximately 90% being singletons. Source: peripheral blood, taken 28 days after the second AZD1222 dose. These receptor sequences come from an adult who received the AZD1222 COVID-19 vaccine.

The rearrangement links TRBV27 to TRBJ2-1; 8 bases agree with TRBD1. Per the germline V gene, CDR1 is MNHEY and CDR2 is SMNVEV (reference sequence). The CDR3 totals 13 residues. Trimming removed 7 bases from V and 7 bases from J; junction bases left unmatched: 6. The CDR3: CASTTGGRNEQFF. In DNA form, the CDR3 reads TGTGCCAGCACAACAGGGGGGAGGAATGAGCAGTTCTTC.

This clone was counted once. This chain joins TRBV5-8 and TRBJ2-7; possibly TRBD1 for D (7 bases). CDR1 is SGHTS and CDR2 is YDEGEE in the germline V gene. Trimming took 4 bases from V and 5 from J, leaving 25 bases between them. The CDR3 is 17 residues long. CDR3 nucleotide sequence: TGTGCCAGCAGCCGGGGAAAGGGGGGACAGCGGGTCCACGAGCAGTACTTC. Protein product: CASSRGKGGQRVHEQYF. The full variable domain, with the rest looked up from reference TRBV5-8 and TRBJ2-7, is EAGVTQSPTHLIKTRGQQATLRCSPISGHTSVYWYQQALGLGLQFLLWYDEGEERNRGNFPPRFSGRQFPNYSSELNVNALELEDSALYLCASSRGKGGQRVHEQYFGPGTRLTVT.

The chain carries TRBV28 and TRBJ1-1, with D tentatively TRBD1 (5 bases). There are 16 residues in the CDR3. Trimming cost V 3 bases and J 2 bases, with 16 bases left between them. Germline loops: CDR1 MDHEN, CDR2 SYDVKM. The CDR3 coding sequence is TGTGCCAGCAGTTTGTGGTTGGGGGTGGGAAACACTGAAGCTTTCTTT. This sequence encodes CASSLWLGVGNTEAFF.

This clone was detected a few times. This chain joins TRBV28 and TRBJ1-3, with unresolved D. Trimming took off 5 bases at V and 0 bases at J, with 8 bases between the two ends. The CDR3 has 14 amino acids. Germline V gene lookup returns CDR1 MDHEN and CDR2 SYDVKM. CDR3 amino acids: CASSERYSGNTIYF. The CDR3 region has the DNA TGTGCCAGCAGTGAGCGTTACTCTGGAAACACCATATATTTT.

This clone was detected only once. This sequence joins TRBV11-2 and TRBJ2-7; 10 bases map to TRBD1. V was pared by 5 bases and J by 2 bases, with 3 bases of the junction left unmatched. The CDR3 covers 14 residues. In germline, CDR1 is SGHAT, CDR2 FQNNGV. The CDR3 protein is CASSTDRGPYEQYF. In DNA form, the CDR3 reads TGTGCCAGCAGCACTGACAGGGGGCCCTACGAGCAGTACTTC.

The genes are TRBV10-2 and TRBJ1-2; 7 bases are a match to TRBD1. Trimming took 6 bases from V and 8 from J; bases not matched to a gene: 9. CDR3 length equals 13 residues. CDR1 and CDR2 from the germline V gene are WSHSY and SAAADI. The DNA for the CDR3 is TGCGCCAGCAGGGAAACAGGGGCCGGGGGCTACACCTTC. Translating gives CASRETGAGGYTF.

This clone was picked up a small number of times. The chain is built from TRBV6-5 and TRBJ2-3; 7 nucleotides align to TRBD1. CDR1 MNHEY and CDR2 SVGAGI come from the germline V gene. The CDR3 runs 14 residues. The J segment lost 3 bases and the V segment lost 10 bases, leaving 10 bases of the junction unmatched. The CDR3 region has the DNA TGTGCCATCGCAAGACAGGGCTCGACAGATACGCAGTATTTT. Protein sequence: CAIARQGSTDTQYF.

This CDR3 is CASSIGTPERSPLHF. CDR3 nucleotides: TGTGCCAGCAGCATCGGGACCCCCGAGCGCTCACCCCTCCACTTT. The chain combines TRBV7-8 with TRBJ1-6, with a possible D match to TRBD1 (5 bases). V was pared by 5 bases and J by 10 bases, with 18 bases between. CDR3 length: 15 residues. Germline V gene lookup returns CDR1 SGHVS and CDR2 FQNEAQ.

V usage is TRBV6-5 and J usage is TRBJ1-5, with D uncertain. CDR3 length: 13 residues. Germline CDR1 reads MNHEY; CDR2 reads SVGAGI. V gave up 2 bases and J gave up 7 bases, with 9 bases separating them. The CDR3 is CASSYQESQPQHF. CDR3 in DNA: TGTGCCAGCAGTTACCAAGAGTCCCAGCCCCAGCATTTT.

This clone was recorded once. The CDR3 sequence is CASSPGGALANYGYTF. CDR3 coding DNA: TGTGCCAGTTCCCCCGGAGGGGCCTTAGCTAACTATGGCTACACCTTC. This chain links TRBV19 with TRBJ1-2; D perhaps matches TRBD1 (5 bases). CDR3 size: 16 residues. The V and J ends lost 8 bases and 0 bases respectively, with 19 bases between them. Germline V CDR1 and CDR2: LNHDA, SQIVND (reference sequence).

The J gene is TRBJ2-7, the V gene TRBV19; the match to TRBD2 covers 11 bases. The CDR3 is made up of 15 amino acids. Germline V lookup: CDR1 LNHDA, CDR2 SQIVND (reference sequence). With V trimmed by 5 bases and J by 3 bases, 6 bases remained unmatched. The CDR3 protein is CASSAASGGRYEQYF. CDR3 coding DNA: TGTGCCAGTAGTGCCGCTAGCGGGGGGCGCTACGAGCAGTACTTC.

The CDR3 nucleotides are TGTGCCAGCTCAATGGGACAGATGAACACTGAAGCTTTCTTT. Protein product: CASSMGQMNTEAFF. This sequence joins TRBV18 and TRBJ1-1, with 7 bases fitting TRBD1. There are 14 residues in the CDR3. Germline-derived CDR1 and CDR2 are KGHSH and LQKENI. After removal of 5 bases from V and 0 bases from J, the junction contained 3 bases not matched to a gene.

The rearrangement uses TRBV2 and TRBJ1-5, with a tentative D call TRBD1 (6 bases). The CDR3 is made up of 14 amino acids. V lost 6 bases, J lost 7 bases, and 16 bases lay in between. Germline lookup yields CDR1 SNHLY and CDR2 FYNNEI. CDR3 DNA sequence: TGTGCCAGCAGGATCCCCCAGGGGCGGCAGCCCCAGCATTTT. Its protein is CASRIPQGRQPQHF.

The chain uses TRBV2 and TRBJ2-3, with TRBD2 matching over 11 bases. V trimming: 5 bases; J trimming: 5 bases; junction bases outside the gene matches: 9. The CDR3 consists of 16 residues. The germline V gene has CDR1 SNHLY and CDR2 FYNNEI. The CDR3 nucleotides read TGTGCCAGCAGTTTCCGACTAGCGGGGTATGGAGATACGCAGTATTTT. Translation gives CASSFRLAGYGDTQYF. The complete variable domain, with remaining parts taken from reference TRBV2 and TRBJ2-3, reads EPEVTQTPSHQVTQMGQEVILRCVPISNHLYFYWYRQILGQKVEFLVSFYNNEISEKSEIFDDQFSVERPDGSNFTLKIRSTKLEDSAMYFCASSFRLAGYGDTQYFGPGTRLTVL.

The chain joins TRBV19 to TRBJ1-2; 10 nucleotides agree with TRBD1. The CDR3 contains 16 residues. The V gene's germline CDR1 is LNHDA and CDR2 SQIVND (reference sequence). V lost 3 bases and J lost 6; bases outside the gene matches: 10. The CDR3 loop is CASSILGQGSVDGYTF. CDR3 DNA sequence: TGTGCCAGTAGTATTTTGGGACAGGGGAGTGTTGATGGCTACACCTTC.

The chain joins TRBV27 to TRBJ1-5; no clear D gene. CDR1 MNHEY and CDR2 SMNVEV come from the germline V gene (reference sequence). The length of the CDR3 is 15 residues. V was cut by 5 bases and J by 1 base, with 12 bases left in between. The chain's CDR3 is CASSPFGGSNQPQHF. The CDR3 DNA reads TGTGCCAGCAGTCCCTTTGGTGGGAGCAATCAGCCCCAGCATTTT.

The CDR3 loop reads CASSPTSAKNIQYF. The CDR3, as DNA: TGTGCCAGCAGCCCTACTTCAGCCAAAAACATTCAGTACTTC. V usage is TRBV27 and J usage is TRBJ2-4; D is undetermined. There are 14 residues in the CDR3. Trimming left V 6 bases short and J 0 bases short, with 9 bases between. Looked up from germline, CDR1 is MNHEY and CDR2 is SMNVEV (reference sequence).

The chain uses TRBV7-9 and TRBJ1-2, with a tentative D call TRBD1 (6 bases). Germline CDR1 SEHNR, CDR2 FQNEAQ (reference sequence). The germline V and J ends were trimmed by 3 bases and 6 bases, with 14 bases remaining between them. The CDR3 loop spans 14 amino acids. The CDR3 here is CASSLQSGADGYTF. CDR3 sequence (DNA): TGTGCCAGCAGCTTGCAATCAGGGGCCGATGGCTACACCTTC.

The rearrangement links TRBV7-3 to TRBJ2-1; D remains unclear. CDR3 size: 15 residues. The germline CDR1 and CDR2 sequences are SGHTA and FQGTGA. V gave up 5 bases and J gave up 7 bases, with 18 bases separating them. The CDR3 DNA reads TGTGCCAGCAGCACGCGACGGGCCCCGAGAAATGAGCAGTTCTTC. Protein sequence: CASSTRRAPRNEQFF. The whole variable domain, remainder taken from reference TRBV7-3 and TRBJ2-1, is GAGVSQTPSNKVTEKGKYVELRCDPISGHTALYWYRQSLGQGPEFLIYFQGTGAADDSGLPNDRFFAVRPEGSVSTLKIQRTERGDSAVYLCASSTRRAPRNEQFFGPGTRLTVL.

The genes are TRBV5-1 and TRBJ2-3, with a weak D call TRBD2 (6 bases). Trimming stripped 1 base from V and 5 bases from J, with 11 bases between. The CDR3 extends over 14 amino acids. The V gene's germline CDR1 is SGHRS and CDR2 YFSETQ. The CDR3 DNA sequence: TGCGCCAGCAGCTTGTTCGGGGGAGGAGATACGCAGTATTTT. This sequence encodes CASSLFGGGDTQYF.

The rearrangement joins TRBV30 to TRBJ1-2, with D perhaps TRBD1 (6 bases). CDR1 and CDR2 (germline): GTSNPN, SVGIG (reference sequence). Trimming took 2 bases from V and 3 from J, leaving 25 bases between them. CDR3 length: 18 amino acids. The CDR3 protein is CAWSHFGWQGSDHYGYTF. The CDR3 region has the DNA TGTGCCTGGAGTCACTTCGGGTGGCAGGGGTCGGATCACTATGGCTACACCTTC.

This chain connects TRBV29-1 to TRBJ1-1; no firm D call. Germline-derived CDR1 and CDR2 are SQVTM and ANQGSEA. Trimming took off 2 bases at V and 0 bases at J, with 7 bases between the two ends. The CDR3 contains 13 residues. CDR3: CSVERRLNTEAFF. The DNA of the CDR3 is TGCAGCGTTGAACGACGGTTGAACACTGAAGCTTTCTTT.

The chain has TRBV30 and TRBJ1-1, with a tentative D call TRBD1 (6 bases). CDR3 length: 14 amino acids. The V gene lost 1 base and the J gene lost 6 bases, with 15 bases spanning the gap. Germline CDR1 and CDR2: GTSNPN and SVGIG (reference sequence). The CDR3 DNA reads as TGTGCCTGGAGTGCCCCCCCAGGGGAGCCTGAAGCTTTCTTT. This sequence encodes CAWSAPPGEPEAFF.

The V and J genes are TRBV20-1 and TRBJ2-3, with D unresolved. V lost 8 bases and J lost 3, with 9 bases in between. From germline, CDR1 is DFQATT and CDR2 SNEGSKA (reference sequence). There are 11 residues in the CDR3. CDR3 protein: CSQAKTDTQYF. The CDR3 region has the DNA TGCAGTCAGGCTAAGACAGATACGCAGTATTTT.

A few counts support this clone. The CDR3 DNA sequence: TGCGCCAGCAGCTTGGAAGGGGGCCGTCAGCCCCAGCATTTT. It is translated as CASSLEGGRQPQHF. This chain joins TRBV5-1 and TRBJ1-5, with 7 bases matching TRBD1. Trimming at V came to 0 bases and at J to 6 bases, leaving 3 bases not matched to a gene. Germline CDR1 and CDR2: SGHRS and YFSETQ. The CDR3 length is 14 residues.

The chain employs TRBV28 and TRBJ1-6; D is unresolved. CDR1 is MDHEN, CDR2 SYDVKM, per germline. The V and J ends lost 3 bases and 0 bases respectively, with 12 bases between them. This CDR3 comprises 17 residues. CDR3 protein: CASSFPFYSSYNSPLHF. Written as DNA, the CDR3 is TGTGCCAGCAGTTTCCCCTTCTATAGCTCCTATAATTCACCCCTCCACTTT.

The chain uses TRBV30 and TRBJ1-4; tentative D call: TRBD1 (6 bases). The CDR3 is made up of 13 amino acids. Trimming removed 8 bases from V and 8 bases from J, with 18 bases in between. Germline CDR1 and CDR2: GTSNPN and SVGIG (reference sequence). The CDR3 sequence is CAGARGGGEKLFF. CDR3 DNA sequence: TGTGCCGGCGCCAGAGGGGGAGGAGAAAAACTGTTTTTT.

The CDR3 DNA sequence: TGTGCCAGCAGGATAACCTATAATTCACCCCTCCACTTT. Its translation: CASRITYNSPLHF. V usage is TRBV12-3 or TRBV12-4 and J usage is TRBJ1-6, with unresolved D. V shed 6 bases and J shed 2 bases, with 5 bases lying between them. This CDR3 comprises 13 residues.

The rearrangement links TRBV10-3 to TRBJ2-1, with 7 bases matching TRBD1. Germline assignment: CDR1 ENHRY and CDR2 SYGVKD. V shed 4 bases, J shed 3 bases, and the junction held 6 bases outside the gene matches. The CDR3 has 15 amino acids. The CDR3 DNA follows: TGTGCCATCAGTGCCCCGACAGGGATCTACAATGAGCAGTTCTTC. It translates to CAISAPTGIYNEQFF.